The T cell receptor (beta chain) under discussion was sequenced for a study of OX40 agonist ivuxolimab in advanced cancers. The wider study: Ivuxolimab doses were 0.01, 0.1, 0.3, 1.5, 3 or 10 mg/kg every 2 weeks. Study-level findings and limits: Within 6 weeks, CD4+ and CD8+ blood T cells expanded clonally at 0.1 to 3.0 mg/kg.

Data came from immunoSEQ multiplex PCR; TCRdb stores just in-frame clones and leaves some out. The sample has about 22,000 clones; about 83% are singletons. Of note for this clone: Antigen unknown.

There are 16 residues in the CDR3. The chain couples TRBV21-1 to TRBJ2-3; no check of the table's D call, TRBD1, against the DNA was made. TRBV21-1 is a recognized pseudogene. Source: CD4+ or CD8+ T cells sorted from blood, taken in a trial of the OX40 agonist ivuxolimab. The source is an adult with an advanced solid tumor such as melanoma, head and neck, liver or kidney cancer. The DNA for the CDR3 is TGTGCCAGCAGCCTTGCGAGGGACAGAGTCACAGATACGCAGTATTTT. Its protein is CASSLARDRVTDTQYF.